This T cell receptor beta chain was documented in a study of cytomegalovirus exposure and HLA in healthy donors. Study-wide points: The authors later linked a missense DCLRE1C variant to TCR beta V- and J-gene trimming. Roughly uniform sequencing depth across donors was assumed, possibly incorrectly.

In the PCR, 60 Vbeta and 13 Jbeta primers were used. Using immunoSEQ multiplex PCR, the repertoire was profiled, and TCRdb retains in-frame clones only, with some absent. The repertoire holds more than 150,000 clones, with approximately 80% as singletons. Germline CDR1 LGHNT, CDR2 FRNRAP. V trimming: 3 bases; J trimming: 4 bases; junction bases outside the gene matches: 10. This CDR3 is 17 amino acids long. In its sample, this clone was seen once. Antigen unknown. The clonotype comes from a boy between 5 and 17 years old in good health and CMV-seronegative. The chain recombines TRBV12-5 with TRBJ2-2; 8 nucleotides agree with TRBD1. Input material: PBMCs. The CDR3 protein is CASGFTAGGAGTGELFF. The DNA of the CDR3 is TGTGCTAGTGGTTTTACGGCAGGGGGCGCGGGCACCGGGGAGCTGTTTTTT.